This passage covers 19 T cell receptor beta chains from one sample sequenced in a study of tumor-infiltrating lymphocytes in primary liver carcinoma. Production of TCR beta cDNA used around 0.45 ug total RNA together with a constant-region primer. Employing slightly modified ARM-PCR, three nested multiplex PCR rounds were run, and these gave rise to the TCR beta libraries. With TRBV1-TRBV30 forward primers and a C-beta reverse primer, the first two PCR rounds were run for approximately 10 cycles each. TCRdb re-derived calls from the multiplex PCR reads in MiXCR, one entry per CDR3 protein. This table has approximately 330,000 distinct CDR3 sequences, less than 65% appearing once. Germline DNA was also extracted, while the blood RNA originated from unsorted whole blood. Input material: peripheral blood. These receptors were collected from a middle-aged man with primary liver carcinoma and hepatitis B virus infection.

This clonotype was recorded many times. The rearrangement uses TRBV4-3 and TRBJ2-4; D is perhaps TRBD2 (6 bases). Per germline, CDR1 LGHNA and CDR2 YSLEER. The CDR3 is 17 amino acids. V was clipped by 0 bases and J by 2 bases, with 14 bases between them. DNA for the CDR3: TGCGCCAGCAGCCAAGATACCCCCAGCGGGTCCAAAAACATTCAGTACTTC. Its protein is CASSQDTPSGSKNIQYF.

Comment on this clonotype: Compared with germline, one end of the junction differs, possibly owing to a read error. This chain joins TRBV11-2 and TRBJ1-5, with D possibly TRBD1 on 6 matching bases. The CDR3 totals 15 residues. Germline V CDR1 and CDR2: SGHAT, FQNNGV. CDR3 residues: CAISTGTPSNQPQHF. The CDR3 DNA reads TGTGCCATCAGCACCGGGACACCTAGCAATCAGCCTCAGCATTTT.

This clonotype was counted once. A single base separates this from a much larger clone, so it may be a read error. The chain combines TRBV6-9 with TRBJ2-3; tentatively, D is TRBD1 or TRBD2 (7 bases each). This CDR3 has 16 residues. Looked up from germline, CDR1 is MNHGY and CDR2 is SVAAGI. The CDR3 protein is CASSYQTGGGTDTQDF. CDR3 sequence (DNA): TGTGCCAGCAGTTACCAAACGGGAGGCGGGACAGATACGCAGGATTTT.

This clonotype appeared a few times. CDR3 loop: CASSQRTLAGGSNEQYF. The CDR3 DNA follows: TGTGCCAGCAGCCAAAGAACCTTAGCGGGAGGGTCCAACGAGCAGTACTTC. The V call is TRBV4-2, the J call TRBJ2-7; the match to TRBD2 covers 11 bases. In germline, CDR1 is LGHNA, CDR2 YNFKEQ. The CDR3 runs to 17 residues. The V segment lost 2 bases and the J segment 5 bases; nucleotides outside the gene matches: 11.

Many counts were recorded for this clonotype. The chain recombines TRBV4-2 with TRBJ2-5, with 14 nucleotides matching TRBD2. CDR1 is LGHNA, CDR2 YNFKEQ, per germline. The CDR3 spans 18 residues. With V trimmed by 0 bases and J by 0 bases, 3 bases remained unmatched. Here the CDR3 reads CASSQEPGLAGDQETQYF. The CDR3 bases are TGTGCCAGCAGCCAAGAGCCGGGACTAGCGGGAGACCAAGAGACCCAGTACTTC.

This clonotype was counted at least ten times. The chain carries TRBV4-1 and TRBJ2-7; tentative D call: TRBD2 (5 bases). CDR3 length equals 15 residues. CDR1 is MGHRA and CDR2 is YSYEKL in the germline V gene. The V end lost 0 bases, the J end lost 0 bases, and 9 bases lay between the germline ends. The CDR3 loop is CASSQDHSGSYEQYF. As DNA, the CDR3 is TGCGCCAGCAGCCAAGATCACAGCGGCTCCTACGAGCAGTACTTC.

On this clonotype: A much larger clonotype is one base distant, so this may be a read error. J is TRBJ2-7 and V is TRBV6-5, with 8 bases that match TRBD1. V lost 6 bases to trimming and J lost 4 bases; unmatched junction nucleotides: 11. Germline V gene data show CDR1 as MNHEY and CDR2 as SVGAGI. The CDR3 length is 15 residues. CDR3: CASSQLERQGYEQYF. The CDR3 bases are TGTGCCAGCAGCCAACTCGAGAGACAGGGGTACGAGCAGTACTTC.

V usage is TRBV5-4 and J usage is TRBJ2-5; 8 nucleotides line up with TRBD1. The CDR3 totals 13 residues. In germline, CDR1 is SGHNT, CDR2 YYREEE (reference sequence). The J segment lost 2 bases and the V segment lost 9 bases, leaving 6 bases of the junction unmatched. The CDR3, as DNA: TGTGCCACCACATACAGGGGGCAAGAGACCCAGTACTTC. This codes for CATTYRGQETQYF.

This clonotype occurred a few times. The gene calls are TRBV12-3 or TRBV12-4 and TRBJ1-3; 7 bases match TRBD1. The V segment lost 5 bases and the J segment 2 bases; nucleotides outside the gene matches: 3. The CDR3 consists of 14 residues. DNA for the CDR3: TGTGCCAGCAGTGCACAGGGGCCTGGAAACACCATATATTTT. This codes for CASSAQGPGNTIYF.

In this sample, this clonotype turned up once. An end of the junction differs from the germline gene, which may be a read error. This sequence joins TRBV5-1 and TRBJ2-6; D ambiguous. The CDR3 loop spans 15 amino acids. CDR1 SGHRS and CDR2 YFSETQ come from the germline V gene. DNA of the CDR3: TGCGTCAGCAGCTTCACAATCTCTGGGGCCAACGTCCTGACTTTC. This gives the protein CVSSFTISGANVLTF.

With regard to this clonotype: The junction differs from germline at one of its ends, possibly a read error. This chain connects TRBV11-2 to TRBJ2-1; D not certain. The CDR3 loop spans 13 amino acids. Germline assignment: CDR1 SGHAT and CDR2 FQNNGV. The CDR3 here is CTSSVDQLNEQFF. CDR3 sequence (DNA): TGTACCAGCAGCGTAGACCAGCTGAATGAGCAGTTCTTC.

As to this clonotype: A read error is possible here, since a much larger clone lies one base away. The chain employs TRBV13 and TRBJ2-3, with unresolved D. Per the germline V gene, CDR1 is PRHDT and CDR2 is FYEKMQ (reference sequence). The CDR3 is 13 residues long. CDR3 region: CASSLRSIDTLYF. The DNA of the CDR3 is TGTGCCAGCAGCCTCCGCTCGATTGACACGCTGTATTTT.

Of note for this clonotype: The junction departs from germline at one end; a sequencing error may be responsible. V is TRBV6-1 and J is TRBJ2-7; 7 nucleotides align to TRBD2. Per the germline V gene, CDR1 is MNHNS and CDR2 is SASEGT. The CDR3 length is 13 residues. In DNA, the CDR3 is TGTACCAGCAAGGGTAGCGGGCTATACGAGCAGTGCTTC. As protein: CTSKGSGLYEQCF.

The chain combines TRBV7-9 with TRBJ2-1; a possible D gene is TRBD2 (6 bases). Germline lookup yields CDR1 SEHNR and CDR2 FQNEAQ (reference sequence). V was cut by 5 bases and J by 6 bases, with 17 bases left in between. CDR3 length: 15 amino acids. The CDR3 here is CASSPWGVGGNEQFF. The CDR3, as DNA: TGTGCCAGCAGCCCTTGGGGGGTGGGGGGCAATGAGCAGTTCTTC.

Concerning this clonotype: An end of the junction differs from the germline gene, which may be a read error. The DNA for the CDR3 is TGTGCCAGCAGTGAAGGGATTCTTGGCACAGATACGCTGTATTTT. Translating it yields CASSEGILGTDTLYF. The J gene is TRBJ2-3, the V gene TRBV6-1; D remains ambiguous. The length of the CDR3 is 15 residues. The germline V gene has CDR1 MNHNS and CDR2 SASEGT.

With regard to this clonotype: This may arise from a read error, as a much more abundant clone is one base away. No conserved phenylalanine or tryptophan is present at the end of the CDR3, so a read error is the likely explanation. The V and J genes are TRBV10-3 and TRBJ1-5; maybe TRBD1 (5 bases). Germline loops: CDR1 ENHRY, CDR2 SYGVKD. The CDR3 is 15 amino acids. The V gene lost 3 bases and the J gene lost 0 bases, with 9 bases spanning the gap. CDR3 coding DNA: TGTGCCATCAGTGACCGAGGGGATAGCAATCAGCCCCAGCATTCT. This sequence encodes CAISDRGDSNQPQHS.

A word on this clonotype: The final CDR3 position lacks the conserved phenylalanine or tryptophan, pointing to a likely read error. The rearrangement links TRBV12-3 or TRBV12-4 to TRBJ2-5; either TRBD1 or TRBD2 may fit D (5 bases each). V dropped 1 base and J dropped 4 bases, with 7 bases sitting between them. CDR3 size: 13 residues. CDR3 sequence reads: CASSLEGTETQYS. The CDR3 DNA sequence: TGTGCCAGCAGTTTAGAAGGGACAGAGACCCAGTACTCC.

V gene TRBV6-5 combines with J gene TRBJ2-3, with D perhaps matching TRBD1 (5 bases). Germline-derived CDR1 and CDR2 are MNHEY and SVGAGI. V lost 0 bases and J 7 bases, leaving 17 bases between the germline ends. There are 16 residues in the CDR3. DNA of the CDR3: TGTGCCAGCAGTTACTCCATTGCAGGGTGGGGCTATACGCAGTATTTT. This encodes CASSYSIAGWGYTQYF.

On this clonotype: Its ends do not fully match the called genes, so a read error is possible. This chain links TRBV29-1 with TRBJ2-2, with D possibly TRBD2 on 6 matching bases. This CDR3 contains 13 residues. Germline V gene data show CDR1 as SQVTM and CDR2 as ANQGSEA. DNA for the CDR3: TGCAGCGGGCGTGAGATTGGCACCGGGGGGCTGTTTTTT. Its protein is CSGREIGTGGLFF.